Below, 17 T cell receptor beta chains from the same sample are listed, as sequenced in a study of blood T cell repertoires in COVID-19. Generated by immunoSEQ multiplex PCR, the TCRdb table keeps only in-frame clones and is missing some. The sample comprises approximately 300,000 clones, around 87% of which are singletons, and 3.5% to 4.5% rests with the top ten. The specimen sequenced was PBMCs or T cells enriched from blood (not recorded which). All receptors come from a woman in her late teens or twenties with acute COVID-19.

This clone came up many times. The chain recombines TRBV11-3 with TRBJ2-3; D is undetermined. The V end was cut by 0 bases, the J end by 6 bases, with 16 bases between. Germline V gene sequence: CDR1 SGHNT, CDR2 YENEEA. The CDR3 covers 16 residues. As DNA, the CDR3 is TGTGCCAGCAGCTTAGATCCAACCAGCGTTCCGGATACGCAGTATTTT. Translation gives CASSLDPTSVPDTQYF.

The rearrangement uses TRBV6-2 or TRBV6-3 and TRBJ1-2; 7 positions match TRBD1. The CDR3 length is 17 residues. After removal of 6 bases from V and 3 bases from J, the junction contained 16 bases not matched to a gene. Germline V CDR1 and CDR2: MNHEY, SVGEGT. The DNA of the CDR3 is TGTGCCAGCAGCAAATCCCCGAGACAGGGATGGGACTATGGCTACACCTTC. Encoded protein: CASSKSPRQGWDYGYTF.

The V gene is TRBV5-1, the J gene TRBJ2-7; TRBD1 agrees at 7 bases. The germline gives CDR1 SGHRS, CDR2 YFSETQ. The length of the CDR3 is 14 residues. With V trimmed by 0 bases and J by 4 bases, 4 bases remained unmatched. The CDR3 DNA is TGCGCCAGCAGCTTGGCCGGGACAGAATACGAGCAGTACTTC. Amino acids: CASSLAGTEYEQYF.

This sequence joins TRBV5-1 and TRBJ2-5, with D possibly matching TRBD2 (6 bases). This CDR3 comprises 13 residues. V was pared by 2 bases and J by 7 bases, with 12 bases between. Germline CDR1 and CDR2: SGHRS and YFSETQ. The DNA for the CDR3 is TGCGCCAGCAGCTTCGGGCAGGGAGGGACCCAGTACTTC. It is translated as CASSFGQGGTQYF.

This chain links TRBV29-1 with TRBJ1-1; 7 bases map to TRBD1. V lost 6 bases and J lost 1; bases outside the gene matches: 8. In germline, CDR1 is SQVTM, CDR2 ANQGSEA. This CDR3 contains 14 residues. CDR3 in amino acids: CSVTAQGGNTEAFF. The CDR3, as DNA: TGCAGCGTCACAGCCCAGGGGGGGAACACTGAAGCTTTCTTT.

The genes are TRBV14 and TRBJ2-1; a weak D match, TRBD1 (6 bases). Germline V gene sequence: CDR1 SGHDN, CDR2 FVKESK. The CDR3 contains 18 residues. V lost 0 bases and J 8 bases, leaving 23 bases between the germline ends. CDR3 sequence: CASSQDFGFGGGIHEQFF. The CDR3 bases are TGTGCCAGCAGCCAAGATTTTGGCTTTGGTGGGGGCATCCATGAGCAGTTCTTC. The full variable domain, its missing parts supplied by reference TRBV14 and TRBJ2-1, is EAGVTQFPSHSVIEKGQTVTLRCDPISGHDNLYWYRRVMGKEIKFLLHFVKESKQDESGMPNNRFLAERTGGTYSTLKVQPAELEDSGVYFCASSQDFGFGGGIHEQFFGPGTRLTVL.

This clone came up once. In DNA, the CDR3 is TGTGCCAGCAGCCAAGCGGCTAGTTCCCTCAGCTACGAGCAGTACTTC. Translated, it gives CASSQAASSLSYEQYF. The chain recombines TRBV4-2 with TRBJ2-7, with D hard to call. Germline lookup yields CDR1 LGHNA and CDR2 YNFKEQ. The CDR3 consists of 16 residues. Between the trimmed V and J ends, which lost 1 base and 3 bases, there was a span of 16 bases.

This CDR3 is CASSRGGDQPQHF. CDR3 bases: TGTGCCAGCTCAAGGGGGGGGGATCAGCCCCAGCATTTT. The chain couples TRBV18 to TRBJ1-5, with D possibly matching TRBD1 (6 bases). V lost 5 bases and J 5 bases, leaving 10 bases between the germline ends. CDR3 length equals 13 residues. Germline values: CDR1 KGHSH, CDR2 LQKENI. Variable domain in full (rest from reference TRBV18 and TRBJ1-5): NAGVMQNPRHLVRRRGQEARLRCSPMKGHSHVYWYRQLPEEGLKFMVYLQKENIIDESGMPKERFSAEFPKEGPSILRIQQVVRGDSAAYFCASSRGGDQPQHFGDGTRLSIL.

This chain joins TRBV5-1 and TRBJ1-4; TRBD1 agrees at 8 bases. The CDR3 covers 15 residues. Germline trimming cut 3 bases from V and 8 bases from J; bases unmatched to any gene: 9. In germline, CDR1 is SGHRS, CDR2 YFSETQ. The CDR3 loop reads CASSSGQGTEEKLFF. In DNA, the CDR3 is TGCGCCAGCAGCTCCGGACAGGGAACGGAGGAAAAACTGTTTTTT.

The CDR3 DNA sequence: TGTGCCATCAGTGATCCCAGGGACAGGAATAGCAATCAGCCCCAGCATTTT. Protein: CAISDPRDRNSNQPQHF. The chain employs TRBV10-3 and TRBJ1-5, with TRBD1 matching 8 bases. The CDR3 has 17 amino acids. CDR1 is ENHRY, CDR2 SYGVKD, per germline. V lost 3 bases, J lost 0 bases, and 7 bases stayed unmatched.

The V and J genes are TRBV5-4 and TRBJ2-6; TRBD1 agrees at 9 bases. The germline V gene encodes CDR1 SGHNT and CDR2 YYREEE (reference sequence). The CDR3 has 17 residues. J was trimmed by 0 bases and V by 4 bases; bases with no gene match: 5. This chain's CDR3 is CASSTGTGNSGANVLTF. CDR3 nucleotides: TGTGCCAGCAGCACCGGGACAGGGAACTCTGGGGCCAACGTCCTGACTTTC.

The chain carries TRBV5-5 and TRBJ2-3, with a possible D match to TRBD2 (5 bases). CDR1 SGHKS and CDR2 YYEKEE come from the germline V gene (reference sequence). Trimming removed 2 bases from V and 2 bases from J, with 18 bases in between. The CDR3 sequence is 17 residues long. The CDR3 region is CASSFNIGGPLTDTQYF. The CDR3 region has the DNA TGTGCCAGCAGCTTTAATATTGGCGGGCCCCTCACAGATACGCAGTATTTT.

This clone was detected once. The chain is built from TRBV5-1 and TRBJ2-7, with 9 nucleotides matching TRBD1. Germline V gives CDR1 SGHRS, CDR2 YFSETQ. The CDR3 extends over 16 amino acids. J lost 3 bases, V lost 0 bases, and 7 bases had no gene match. The CDR3 is CASSLARDREIYEQYF. The CDR3 DNA follows: TGCGCCAGCAGCTTGGCGAGGGACAGGGAGATCTACGAGCAGTACTTC. The whole variable domain, remainder taken from reference TRBV5-1 and TRBJ2-7, is KAGVTQTPRYLIKTRGQQVTLSCSPISGHRSVSWYQQTPGQGLQFLFEYFSETQRNKGNFPGRFSGRQFSNSRSEMNVSTLELGDSALYLCASSLARDREIYEQYFGPGTRLTVT.

The chain has TRBV5-1 and TRBJ2-5; 7 positions match TRBD2. The trim removed 6 bases at V and 5 bases at J, leaving 4 bases unmatched. The V gene's germline CDR1 is SGHRS and CDR2 YFSETQ. The CDR3 has 12 residues. The CDR3 loop is CASNGGYETQYF. The CDR3 bases are TGCGCCAGCAACGGGGGGTACGAGACCCAGTACTTC.

This clone was seen just once. J is TRBJ2-2 and V is TRBV6-4; maybe TRBD2 (7 bases). The CDR3 is made up of 15 amino acids. The germline V gene has CDR1 MRHNA and CDR2 SNTAGT. The V end lost 11 bases, the J end lost 1 base, and 17 bases lay between the germline ends. This CDR3 is CASREGGENTGELFF. The CDR3 DNA reads TGTGCCTCCCGGGAAGGGGGGGAGAACACCGGGGAGCTGTTTTTT.

The chain recombines TRBV24-1 with TRBJ1-2; 7 bases agree with TRBD1. The CDR3 is made up of 17 amino acids. V lost 4 bases and J lost 5; bases outside the gene matches: 15. Per germline, CDR1 KGHDR and CDR2 SFDVKD. CDR3 nucleotide sequence: TGTGCCACCAGTGACTGGGACAGTACAAGAGGGTCTTATGGCTACACCTTC. Its protein product is CATSDWDSTRGSYGYTF.

The table lists this clone with a count of one. Other DNA sequences from this sample encode an identical CDR3 as well. The chain uses TRBV12-3 or TRBV12-4 and TRBJ1-5; D is perhaps TRBD1 (5 bases). There are 12 residues in the CDR3. V was trimmed by 6 bases and J by 7 bases, leaving 10 bases between them. The chain's CDR3 is CASSSGGQPQHF. CDR3 nucleotide sequence: TGTGCCAGCAGCTCTGGGGGGCAGCCCCAGCATTTT.